The T cell receptor (beta chain) under discussion was sequenced for a study of blood T cell repertoires in COVID-19. Repertoires were generated with immunoSEQ multiplex PCR, while TCRdb's copy carries only in-frame clones and drops some. The repertoire holds 140,000 or so clones, around 81% seen once, with over 8% in the top ten. Trimming removed 4 bases at V and 1 base at J, with 14 bases between. This CDR3 comprises 16 residues. The germline V gene has CDR1 LNHDA and CDR2 SQIVND (reference sequence). The chain is built from TRBV19 and TRBJ1-3; a weak D match, TRBD1 (5 bases). Sequenced material: peripheral blood. The sequence came from a human donor in a cohort sampled during active COVID-19. CDR3 loop: CASSKGGTPSGNTIYF. The DNA of the CDR3 is TGTGCCAGTAGTAAAGGAGGGACGCCGTCTGGAAACACCATATATTTT.